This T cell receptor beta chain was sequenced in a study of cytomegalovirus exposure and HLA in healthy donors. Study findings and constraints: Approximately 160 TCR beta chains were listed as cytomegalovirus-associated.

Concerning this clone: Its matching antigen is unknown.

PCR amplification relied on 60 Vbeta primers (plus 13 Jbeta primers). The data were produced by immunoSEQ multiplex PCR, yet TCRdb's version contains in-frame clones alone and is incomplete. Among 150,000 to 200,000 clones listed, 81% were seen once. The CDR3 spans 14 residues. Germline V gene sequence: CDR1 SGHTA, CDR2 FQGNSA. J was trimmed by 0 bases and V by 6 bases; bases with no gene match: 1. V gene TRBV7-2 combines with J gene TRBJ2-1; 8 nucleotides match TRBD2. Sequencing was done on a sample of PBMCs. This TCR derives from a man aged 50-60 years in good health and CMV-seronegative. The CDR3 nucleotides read TGTGCCAGCAGTCGGGGGGGCTCCTACAATGAGCAGTTCTTC. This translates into CASSRGGSYNEQFF.